The rows below give T cell receptor beta chains drawn from one sample of a study of identical twins' blood T cells. TCRdb re-analysed the 5' RACE reads in MiXCR, keeping a single row per CDR3 protein. The table has about 370,000 distinct CDR3 sequences, roughly 30% seen once. The sample consisted of PBMCs. These receptors were taken from a woman between 18 and 49 years old in good health. Each CDR3 is given without its conserved first and last residue. Expanded clones are given a class, and other clones once, few, many or no size at all.

V gene | clone size | CDR3 protein
TRBV14 | many | ASSPLKGVHSNQPQH
TRBV27 | few | ASRSWSGNNEQF
TRBV20-1 | - | SASNRGSSNQPQH
TRBV5-1 | few | ASSLIPGTYDGYT
TRBV5-1 | few | ASSLKGQGSGELF
TRBV20-1 | - | SARVAGGGGEELF
TRBV11-2 | - | ASSQRQGYGNTIY
TRBV2 | many | ASSEGGTANYGYT
TRBV11-1 | few | ASGLAPNTGELF
TRBV6-6 | - | ASSYSNRGAGTEAF
TRBV27 | - | ASSSGLYNNEQF
TRBV20-1 | few | SASPMDDSPLH
TRBV5-1 | few | ASSFADTGELF
TRBV19 | few | ASSINQVAVGTEAF
TRBV5-1 | - | ASSLAVYNEQF
TRBV20-1 | few | SAREVGMNTEAF
TRBV29-1 | - | SSGVLDYGYT
TRBV19 | - | ASSIGDRVNTEAF
TRBV20-1 | many | SARESGRDYNSPLH
TRBV12-3/TRBV12-4 | - | ASSRQGLDTEAF
TRBV11-2 | few | ASSLPYEQY
TRBV6-4 | - | ASSVCHGTQY
TRBV20-1 | - | SARGPSSYNEQF
TRBV5-1 | - | ASTTGVSGTGELF
TRBV5-5 | few | ASSRAVRQETQY
TRBV6-5 | - | ASSSDRVSTGGLF
TRBV9 | many | ASTPRVGQTNYGYT
TRBV28 | - | ASSFIAGRADTQY
TRBV9 | - | ASSVARQGMNGYT
TRBV9 | - | ASSVVSEPYNEQF
TRBV5-4 | few | ASSIDTSGGTTGELF
TRBV20-1 | - | SARPLGTEAF
TRBV6-5 | few | ASSPTDPPAAF
TRBV7-9 | - | ASSPPSHTEAF
TRBV4-1 | few | ASRTTSGRIDTQY
TRBV2 | - | ASSLGQYHTEKLF
TRBV27 | - | ASSFSVSGGVYGYT
TRBV7-2 | - | ASSASGGRNEKLF
TRBV6-5 | few | ASRTTGGASAF
TRBV20-1 | few | SASLTSGVAGEQF
TRBV12-3/TRBV12-4 | few | ASRFFGEAF
TRBV12-5 | - | ASATKLMETQY
TRBV5-1 | many | ASSFAGNTEAF
TRBV20-1 | many | SASQGGGNTIY
TRBV7-9 | - | ASSSPHGSTNEKLF
TRBV20-1 | - | SARNARDIVSYEQY
TRBV6-5 | many | ASSYGGGTQPQH